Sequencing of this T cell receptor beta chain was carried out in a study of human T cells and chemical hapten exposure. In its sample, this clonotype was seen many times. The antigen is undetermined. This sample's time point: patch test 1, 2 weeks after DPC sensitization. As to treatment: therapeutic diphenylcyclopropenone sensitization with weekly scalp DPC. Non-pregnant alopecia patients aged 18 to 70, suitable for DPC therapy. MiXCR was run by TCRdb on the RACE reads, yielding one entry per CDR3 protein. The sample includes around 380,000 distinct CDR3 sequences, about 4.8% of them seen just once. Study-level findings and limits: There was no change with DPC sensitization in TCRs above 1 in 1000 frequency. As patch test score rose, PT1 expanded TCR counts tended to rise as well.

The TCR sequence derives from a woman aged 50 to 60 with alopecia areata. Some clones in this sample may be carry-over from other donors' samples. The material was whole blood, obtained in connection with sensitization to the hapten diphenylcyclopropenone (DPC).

The CDR3: CASSYGASTGIQETQYF. In DNA form, the CDR3 reads TGTGCCAGCAGTTACGGTGCCTCCACCGGTATTCAAGAGACCCAGTACTTC. The rearrangement links TRBV6-2 or TRBV6-3 to TRBJ2-5; D is uncertain. This CDR3 contains 17 residues. Trimming stripped 2 bases from V and 2 bases from J, with 18 bases between. Germline CDR1 is MNHEY and CDR2 is SVGEGT.